The 11 T cell receptor beta chains reported below all come from one sample, sequenced in a study of early T cells in non-severe SARS-CoV-2 infection. Each CDR3 protein is one row after TCRdb ran MiXCR on the 5' RACE reads. The data contain tens of thousands of distinct CDR3 sequences, 14% to 15% of them singletons. The material sequenced was whole blood. These receptors were taken from an adult who was a healthcare worker with PCR-confirmed SARS-CoV-2 infection or an uninfected control (not recorded which).

This sequence joins TRBV6-5 and TRBJ2-7, with 9 bases that match TRBD1. CDR3 length: 17 amino acids. Germline V gene lookup returns CDR1 MNHEY and CDR2 SVGAGI. Trimming took 0 bases from V and 3 from J; bases not matched to a gene: 9. The CDR3 protein is CASSYSSRDRALYEQYF. Here the CDR3 DNA reads TGTGCCAGCAGTTACTCTTCTCGGGACAGGGCTCTCTACGAGCAGTACTTC.

The genes are TRBV20-1 and TRBJ2-3; TRBD2 matches 12 bases. Trimming at V came to 3 bases and at J to 5 bases, leaving 6 bases not matched to a gene. Germline loops: CDR1 DFQATT, CDR2 SNEGSKA (reference sequence). This CDR3 spans 15 amino acids. The CDR3 DNA follows: TGCAGTGCTAGTCGACTAGCGGGAGCGAAAGATACGCAGTATTTT. Amino acid sequence: CSASRLAGAKDTQYF.

This clonotype was recorded at least ten times. V usage is TRBV6-5 and J usage is TRBJ1-3, with D unclear. Deletions cut 8 bases from V and 4 bases from J, with 12 bases between. Germline V gene lookup returns CDR1 MNHEY and CDR2 SVGAGI. CDR3 length: 13 amino acids. The CDR3 loop is CASFGYPGNTIYF. In nucleotides, the CDR3 is TGTGCCAGCTTTGGGTACCCAGGAAACACCATATATTTT.

At least ten counts were recorded for this clonotype. The chain has TRBV3-1 and TRBJ1-2; 9 bases agree with TRBD1. The V segment lost 1 base and the J segment 7 bases; nucleotides outside the gene matches: 10. Per germline, CDR1 LGHDT and CDR2 YNNKEL (reference sequence). The CDR3 loop spans 16 amino acids. CDR3 bases: TGTGCCAGCAGCCAAGTTACGGGACAGGGATCGCGTGGCTACACCTTC. It yields the protein CASSQVTGQGSRGYTF.

The sample holds many counts of this clonotype. Here the CDR3 reads CASSPYRGETQYF. CDR3 bases: TGTGCCAGCAGTCCTTACAGGGGTGAGACCCAGTACTTC. This sequence joins TRBV6-5 and TRBJ2-5; 7 bases are shared with TRBD1. Germline V lookup: CDR1 MNHEY, CDR2 SVGAGI. The J segment lost 5 bases and the V segment lost 5 bases, leaving 5 bases of the junction unmatched. The CDR3 sequence is 13 residues long.

This clonotype was seen a handful of times. This sequence joins TRBV20-1 and TRBJ1-4; D call uncertain. CDR3 length equals 12 residues. Germline CDR1 is DFQATT and CDR2 is SNEGSKA (reference sequence). V gave up 6 bases and J gave up 8 bases, with 13 bases separating them. CDR3: CSATGLEEKLFF. The CDR3, as DNA: TGCAGTGCAACGGGCCTGGAGGAAAAACTGTTTTTT.

The chain joins TRBV4-1 to TRBJ1-5; D is unclear. Per the germline V gene, CDR1 is MGHRA and CDR2 is YSYEKL. This CDR3 has 13 amino acids. V was pared by 1 base and J by 4 bases, with 5 bases between. CDR3 in DNA: TGCGCCAGCAGCCAAGGGGTGAATCAGCCCCAGCATTTT. Translated, it gives CASSQGVNQPQHF.

This chain links TRBV24-1 with TRBJ2-6, with no clear D. The germline V gene has CDR1 KGHDR and CDR2 SFDVKD. The length of the CDR3 is 15 residues. V lost 3 bases to trimming and J lost 1 base, with 6 bases between them. CDR3 in amino acids: CATSDTRSGANVLTF. The DNA for the CDR3 is TGTGCCACCAGTGATACCAGGTCTGGGGCCAACGTCCTGACTTTC.

This clonotype came up a few times. This sequence joins TRBV2 and TRBJ2-1; unclear D gene. The V gene's germline CDR1 is SNHLY and CDR2 FYNNEI. The CDR3 extends over 14 amino acids. V was cut by 2 bases and J by 6 bases, with 11 bases left in between. CDR3 amino acids: CASSEQARINEQFF. In DNA form, the CDR3 reads TGTGCCAGCAGTGAACAAGCACGGATCAATGAGCAGTTCTTC. The full variable domain, its missing parts supplied by reference TRBV2 and TRBJ2-1, is EPEVTQTPSHQVTQMGQEVILRCVPISNHLYFYWYRQILGQKVEFLVSFYNNEISEKSEIFDDQFSVERPDGSNFTLKIRSTKLEDSAMYFCASSEQARINEQFFGPGTRLTVL.

The chain couples TRBV28 to TRBJ2-3; D may be TRBD2 (6 bases). The CDR3 runs to 15 residues. Per the germline V gene, CDR1 is MDHEN and CDR2 is SYDVKM. Trimming shortened V by 0 bases and J by 11 bases, and 18 bases separated the two germline ends. The CDR3 sequence: CASSLWTDPVAEQYF. The DNA for the CDR3 is TGTGCCAGCAGTTTATGGACAGATCCCGTAGCGGAGCAGTATTTT.

This clonotype was observed many times. This rearrangement joins TRBV28 to TRBJ2-7; no definite D call. There are 13 residues in the CDR3. Germline assignment: CDR1 MDHEN and CDR2 SYDVKM. Trimming stripped 3 bases from V and 2 bases from J, with 8 bases between. The CDR3: CASSFGWAYEQYF. DNA for the CDR3: TGTGCCAGCAGTTTTGGGTGGGCCTACGAGCAGTACTTC.